The rows below give T cell receptor beta chains drawn from one sample of a study of OX40 agonist ivuxolimab in advanced cancers. Here immunoSEQ multiplex PCR was the method, and the copy in TCRdb shows in-frame clones only, minus some. Of 70,000 to 75,000 clones in the sample, roughly 92% were seen once. The source material was CD4+ or CD8+ T cells sorted from blood, sampled in a trial of the OX40 agonist ivuxolimab. These receptors all come from an adult with an advanced solid tumor such as melanoma, head and neck, liver or kidney cancer. Both conserved end residues are part of each CDR3. D genes are given only for firm matches. Not every row has a clone size; where given, it reads once, few, many or a size class.

TRBD1	TRBV5-8	.	15	TRBJ2-7	TGTGCCAGCAGCTTGACCGGGACAGGGGTCTACGAGCAGTACTTC	CASSLTGTGVYEQYF
.	TRBV7-8	.	13	TRBJ2-5	TGTGCCAGCAGTCTAGGCCCTCAGGAGACCCAGTACTTC	CASSLGPQETQYF
.	TRBV14	.	13	TRBJ1-4	TGTGCCAGCAGCCACGACGGGAATGAAAAACTGTTTTTT	CASSHDGNEKLFF
TRBD1	TRBV29-1	.	13	TRBJ2-4	TGCAGCGTTAAGGGACAGATCAAAAACATTCAGTACTTC	CSVKGQIKNIQYF
TRBD1	TRBV27	.	16	TRBJ1-5	TGTGCCAGCAGACCGGACAGGGGCTCGTTCAATCAGCCCCAGCATTTT	CASRPDRGSFNQPQHF
TRBD2	TRBV11-3	.	17	TRBJ2-1	TGTGCCAGCAGCTTGACTTGGCGGGGGGCCTCCTACAATGAGCAGTTCTTC	CASSLTWRGASYNEQFF
.	TRBV30	.	13	TRBJ1-2	TGTGCCTGGAGTGACACAGGGAGTTGGGGCTACACCTTC	CAWSDTGSWGYTF
.	TRBV19	.	14	TRBJ1-4	TGTGCCAGTAGGAGGGGTTCGGGTAATGAAAAACTGTTTTTT	CASRRGSGNEKLFF
.	TRBV18	.	16	TRBJ2-2	TGTGCCAGCTCACCAGGTCTCGACAGAGGGACCGGGGAGCTGTTTTTT	CASSPGLDRGTGELFF
TRBD1	TRBV10-3	.	13	TRBJ1-5	TGTGCCATCGGCGTCGGGGGACAGACCACAAAGCATTTT	CAIGVGGQTTKHF
TRBD1	TRBV30	.	13	TRBJ2-2	TGTGCCTGGAGAGGACAGGGAACCGGGGAGCTGTTTTTT	CAWRGQGTGELFF
.	TRBV6-5	.	14	TRBJ2-7	TGTGCCAGCAGTTACCATGGGTACCGGGACGAGCAGTACTTC	CASSYHGYRDEQYF
.	TRBV2	.	12	TRBJ1-1	TGTGCCAGCAGTAGGGGGGGCGTTGAAGCTTTCTTT	CASSRGGVEAFF
TRBD2	TRBV5-1	once	18	TRBJ2-6	TGCGCCAGCAGCTTCGATACTAGCGGAGGCTCTGGGGCCAACGTCCTGACTTTC	CASSFDTSGGSGANVLTF
.	TRBV6-4	.	12	TRBJ1-2	TGTGCCAGCAGTGACCAGGGCTATGGCTACACCTTC	CASSDQGYGYTF
.	TRBV7-9	.	14	TRBJ2-3	TGTGCCAGCAGCATCGGACAGCGCACAGATACGCAGTATTTT	CASSIGQRTDTQYF
.	TRBV7-2	.	14	TRBJ2-4	TGTGCCAGCAGCCCCAGTAGCGCCCGGAACATTCAGTACTTC	CASSPSSARNIQYF
.	TRBV4-1	once	18	TRBJ2-6	TGCGCCAGCAGCCTGACAACCCGGGGAATCTCTGGGGCCAACGTCCTGACTTTC	CASSLTTRGISGANVLTF
.	TRBV20-1	.	11	TRBJ2-7	TGCAGTGCTAGACAAACAGACGAGCAGTACTTC	CSARQTDEQYF
TRBD2	TRBV7-9	.	17	TRBJ2-7	TGTGCCAGCAGCTTAAGGGGGTCGGGACTAGCCTCCTCTGAGCAGTACTTC	CASSLRGSGLASSEQYF
.	TRBV5-4	.	16	TRBJ2-3	TGTGCCAGCAGCCTACAGGGATCGAGGGGCACAGATACGCAGTATTTT	CASSLQGSRGTDTQYF
TRBD2	TRBV2	once	14	TRBJ2-1	TGTGCCAGCAGAAGCCAGCGGGAAGGACATGAGCAGTTCTTC	CASRSQREGHEQFF
.	TRBV25-1	.	14	TRBJ2-5	TGTGCCAGCACCGCGCTAGCGCCAAAAGAGACCCAGTACTTC	CASTALAPKETQYF
TRBD2	TRBV27	.	16	TRBJ2-7	TGTGCCAGCAGTTTATCGGCCCCGGGACTAGGGTACGAGCAGTACTTC	CASSLSAPGLGYEQYF
.	TRBV6-5	once	15	TRBJ2-7	TGTGCCAGCAGAAGGGGTGGACTGACTTCCTACGAGCAGTACTTC	CASRRGGLTSYEQYF
.	TRBV18	.	13	TRBJ1-1	TGTGCCAGCTCACCAAGTGGAAACACTGAAGCTTTCTTT	CASSPSGNTEAFF
.	TRBV30	.	13	TRBJ1-2	TGTGCCTGGAGGAGACAGACTTACTATGGCTACACCTTC	CAWRRQTYYGYTF
.	TRBV6-5	.	12	TRBJ2-3	TGTGCCAGCAGACCCCCGGGAGATACGCAGTATTTT	CASRPPGDTQYF
TRBD1	TRBV19	.	16	TRBJ2-3	TGTGCCAGTAGCAGGGGGACAGTACGTAGCAATCAGCCCCAGTATTTT	CASSRGTVRSNQPQYF
TRBD1	TRBV4-3	.	15	TRBJ1-6	TGCGCCAGCAGCCAAGATTCGGACAGGGCTTCACCCCTCCACTTT	CASSQDSDRASPLHF
TRBD2	TRBV19	.	15	TRBJ2-7	TGTGCCAGTAGCGGTGGGACTAGCGTACCCTACGAGCAGTACTTC	CASSGGTSVPYEQYF